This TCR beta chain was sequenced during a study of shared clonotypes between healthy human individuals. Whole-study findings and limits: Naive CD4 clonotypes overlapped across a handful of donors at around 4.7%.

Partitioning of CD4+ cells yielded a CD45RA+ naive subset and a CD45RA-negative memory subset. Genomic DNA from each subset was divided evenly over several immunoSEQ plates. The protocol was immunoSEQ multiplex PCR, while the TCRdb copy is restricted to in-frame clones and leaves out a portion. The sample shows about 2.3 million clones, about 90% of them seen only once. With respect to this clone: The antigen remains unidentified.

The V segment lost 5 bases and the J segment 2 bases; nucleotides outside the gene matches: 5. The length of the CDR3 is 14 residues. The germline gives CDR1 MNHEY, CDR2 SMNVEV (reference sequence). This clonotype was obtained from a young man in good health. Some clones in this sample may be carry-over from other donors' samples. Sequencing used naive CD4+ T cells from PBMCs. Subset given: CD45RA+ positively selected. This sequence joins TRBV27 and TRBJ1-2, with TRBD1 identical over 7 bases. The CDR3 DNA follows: TGTGCCAGCAGTCCGCGGGACAGAAACTATGGCTACACCTTC. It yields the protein CASSPRDRNYGYTF.